This is a list of T cell receptor beta chains from one sample in a study of T-cell reconstitution after alpha-beta-depleted transplantation in children. TCRdb called the PCR reads again in MiXCR, with one record for every CDR3 protein. The sample records 98,000 or so distinct CDR3 sequences, 23% being singletons. The sample here was PBMCs, taken before TCRalphabeta/CD19-depleted stem cell transplant. The receptors were gathered from a boy aged 2 to 10 with acute lymphoblastic leukemia, due to receive a stem cell transplant. Both conserved end residues are part of each CDR3. The order of the fields is V gene, J gene, D gene, clone size, CDR3 protein, CDR3 DNA. D genes are given only for firm matches. Clone size is shown for a subset of rows, as once, few, many or a class of expanded clone.

v_gene: TRBV6-1
j_gene: TRBJ2-7
d_gene: TRBD1
abundance: few
CDR3aa: CASSARGTSYEQYF
CDR3nt: TGTGCCAGCAGTGCCAGGGGGACCTCCTACGAGCAGTACTTC

v_gene: TRBV12-3/TRBV12-4
j_gene: TRBJ2-3
d_gene: .
abundance: .
CDR3aa: CASRESGDVPTDTQYF
CDR3nt: TGTGCCAGCAGAGAATCTGGGGACGTGCCGACAGATACGCAGTATTTT

v_gene: TRBV4-1
j_gene: TRBJ2-1
d_gene: .
abundance: many
CDR3aa: CASSRTEGNEQFF
CDR3nt: TGCGCCAGCAGCCGCACAGAGGGGAATGAGCAGTTCTTC

v_gene: TRBV5-1
j_gene: TRBJ1-6
d_gene: .
abundance: .
CDR3aa: CASGFDAGGVGSPLHF
CDR3nt: TGCGCCAGCGGCTTTGATGCGGGAGGAGTTGGTTCACCCCTCCACTTT

v_gene: TRBV5-1
j_gene: TRBJ2-7
d_gene: TRBD2
abundance: many
CDR3aa: CASSDAGGTYEQYF
CDR3nt: TGCGCCAGCAGCGACGCGGGGGGGACCTACGAGCAGTACTTC

v_gene: TRBV20-1
j_gene: TRBJ2-5
d_gene: TRBD2
abundance: many
CDR3aa: CSATSGGLQETQYF
CDR3nt: TGCAGTGCAACTAGCGGTGGCCTTCAAGAGACCCAGTACTTC

v_gene: TRBV6-5
j_gene: TRBJ2-3
d_gene: .
abundance: .
CDR3aa: CASSYSRGFGQYF
CDR3nt: TGTGCCAGCAGTTACAGTCGGGGGTTCGGGCAGTATTTT

v_gene: TRBV12-3/TRBV12-4
j_gene: TRBJ2-7
d_gene: .
abundance: few
CDR3aa: CASRLSGGAFEQYF
CDR3nt: TGTGCCAGCAGACTTAGCGGAGGGGCCTTCGAGCAGTACTTC

v_gene: TRBV24-1
j_gene: TRBJ1-5
d_gene: .
abundance: .
CDR3aa: CATSEGFGSNQPQHF
CDR3nt: TGTGCCACCAGTGAAGGTTTCGGTAGCAATCAGCCCCAGCATTTT

v_gene: TRBV9
j_gene: TRBJ2-7
d_gene: .
abundance: .
CDR3aa: CASSVGHQLEQYF
CDR3nt: TGTGCCAGCAGCGTGGGACATCAATTGGAGCAGTACTTC

v_gene: TRBV6-2/TRBV6-3
j_gene: TRBJ2-3
d_gene: TRBD2
abundance: .
CDR3aa: CASNSERETDTQYF
CDR3nt: TGTGCCAGCAACTCAGAGCGGGAAACAGATACGCAGTATTTT

v_gene: TRBV18
j_gene: TRBJ2-5
d_gene: .
abundance: few
CDR3aa: CASSPLEGETQYF
CDR3nt: TGTGCCAGCTCGCCCCTGGAAGGAGAGACCCAGTACTTC

v_gene: TRBV6-1
j_gene: TRBJ1-5
d_gene: TRBD1
abundance: few
CDR3aa: CASSQGQGILQPQHF
CDR3nt: TGTGCCAGCAGTCAGGGACAGGGCATTCTTCAGCCCCAGCATTTT

v_gene: TRBV28
j_gene: TRBJ2-2
d_gene: .
abundance: few
CDR3aa: CASSPGTLAGELFF
CDR3nt: TGTGCCAGCAGCCCCGGGACGTTGGCCGGGGAGCTGTTTTTT

v_gene: TRBV6-1
j_gene: TRBJ2-7
d_gene: .
abundance: .
CDR3aa: CASSREVRRIYEQYF
CDR3nt: TGTGCCAGCAGCCGAGAGGTCCGGCGGATTTACGAGCAGTACTTC

v_gene: TRBV5-4
j_gene: TRBJ2-5
d_gene: .
abundance: .
CDR3aa: CASSLGSEETQYF
CDR3nt: TGTGCCAGCAGCTTGGGTAGCGAGGAGACCCAGTACTTC

v_gene: TRBV7-2
j_gene: TRBJ2-5
d_gene: .
abundance: .
CDR3aa: CASSSPSRSQETQYF
CDR3nt: TGTGCCAGCAGCTCCCCCTCCAGGAGCCAAGAGACCCAGTACTTC

v_gene: TRBV12-3/TRBV12-4
j_gene: TRBJ2-2
d_gene: .
abundance: many
CDR3aa: CASSKSTGNTGELFF
CDR3nt: TGTGCCAGCAGTAAATCAACAGGGAACACCGGGGAGCTGTTTTTT

v_gene: TRBV3-1
j_gene: TRBJ2-5
d_gene: TRBD2
abundance: .
CDR3aa: CASSLRTSIQETQYF
CDR3nt: TGTGCCAGCAGCCTCCGGACTAGCATACAAGAGACCCAGTACTTC

v_gene: TRBV2
j_gene: TRBJ2-3
d_gene: .
abundance: .
CDR3aa: CASSEDSPDTQYF
CDR3nt: TGTGCCAGCAGTGAGGATAGTCCAGATACGCAGTATTTT

v_gene: TRBV5-1
j_gene: TRBJ2-2
d_gene: .
abundance: few
CDR3aa: CASSLVRGDTGELFF
CDR3nt: TGCGCCAGCAGCTTAGTGCGGGGAGACACCGGGGAGCTGTTTTTT

v_gene: TRBV7-2
j_gene: TRBJ2-5
d_gene: .
abundance: .
CDR3aa: CASSVRVQETQYF
CDR3nt: TGTGCCAGCAGCGTGAGGGTCCAAGAGACCCAGTACTTC

v_gene: TRBV4-3
j_gene: TRBJ2-2
d_gene: TRBD2
abundance: .
CDR3aa: CASSLQTSGRAMATGELFF
CDR3nt: TGCGCCAGCAGCCTCCAGACTAGCGGGAGGGCGATGGCGACCGGGGAGCTGTTTTTT

v_gene: TRBV7-2
j_gene: TRBJ2-5
d_gene: .
abundance: .
CDR3aa: CASSDRTQETQYF
CDR3nt: TGTGCCAGCAGCGATAGGACCCAAGAGACCCAGTACTTC

v_gene: TRBV28
j_gene: TRBJ2-7
d_gene: TRBD2
abundance: .
CDR3aa: CASTSLAGGQYF
CDR3nt: TGTGCCAGCACCTCCCTAGCGGGAGGGCAGTACTTC

v_gene: TRBV10-3
j_gene: TRBJ2-7
d_gene: .
abundance: .
CDR3aa: CAISEVSSYGYEQYF
CDR3nt: TGTGCCATCAGTGAAGTGAGCTCTTATGGCTACGAGCAGTACTTC

v_gene: TRBV29-1
j_gene: TRBJ2-1
d_gene: TRBD2
abundance: .
CDR3aa: CSVEEREGREQFF
CDR3nt: TGCAGCGTTGAAGAGCGGGAGGGGAGGGAGCAGTTCTTC

v_gene: TRBV29-1
j_gene: TRBJ1-1
d_gene: .
abundance: few
CDR3aa: CSVQTAVESTEAFF
CDR3nt: TGCAGCGTTCAGACAGCGGTCGAGAGCACTGAAGCTTTCTTT

v_gene: TRBV27
j_gene: TRBJ2-5
d_gene: TRBD1
abundance: .
CDR3aa: CASSRDRVPEYF
CDR3nt: TGTGCCAGCAGCCGGGACAGGGTACCCGAGTACTTC

v_gene: TRBV7-2
j_gene: TRBJ2-2
d_gene: TRBD2
abundance: .
CDR3aa: CASSLGASGSGELFF
CDR3nt: TGTGCCAGCAGCCTAGGGGCTAGCGGGAGCGGGGAGCTGTTTTTT

v_gene: TRBV19
j_gene: TRBJ2-1
d_gene: TRBD2
abundance: .
CDR3aa: CASSPGTSGRMILNEQFF
CDR3nt: TGTGCCAGTAGTCCCGGGACTAGCGGGAGAATGATCTTGAATGAGCAGTTCTTC

v_gene: TRBV29-1
j_gene: TRBJ1-2
d_gene: .
abundance: once
CDR3aa: CSVGGGVDVNYGYTF
CDR3nt: TGCAGCGTTGGTGGAGGGGTTGATGTGAACTATGGCTACACCTTC

v_gene: TRBV28
j_gene: TRBJ2-1
d_gene: .
abundance: many
CDR3aa: CASSQPAVINEQFF
CDR3nt: TGTGCCAGCAGTCAGCCAGCGGTAATCAATGAGCAGTTCTTC

v_gene: TRBV30
j_gene: TRBJ1-1
d_gene: .
abundance: .
CDR3aa: CAWSDVLDNTEAFF
CDR3nt: TGTGCCTGGAGTGACGTTCTTGATAACACTGAAGCTTTCTTT

v_gene: TRBV5-1
j_gene: TRBJ2-3
d_gene: .
abundance: .
CDR3aa: CASSLGSQDTQYF
CDR3nt: TGCGCCAGCAGCTTAGGGTCTCAGGATACGCAGTATTTT

v_gene: TRBV12-3/TRBV12-4
j_gene: TRBJ2-7
d_gene: TRBD1
abundance: many
CDR3aa: CASSSGGYEQYF
CDR3nt: TGTGCCAGCAGTTCAGGGGGCTACGAGCAGTACTTC

v_gene: TRBV28
j_gene: TRBJ1-2
d_gene: .
abundance: few
CDR3aa: CASSPTGRGYTF
CDR3nt: TGTGCCAGCAGTCCAACAGGGAGGGGCTACACCTTC

v_gene: TRBV10-3
j_gene: TRBJ2-3
d_gene: .
abundance: .
CDR3aa: CAISESMAGAGGDTQYF
CDR3nt: TGTGCCATCAGTGAGTCAATGGCCGGGGCAGGCGGAGATACGCAGTATTTT

v_gene: TRBV28
j_gene: TRBJ2-7
d_gene: .
abundance: many
CDR3aa: CASRPVHGQTTYEQYF
CDR3nt: TGTGCCAGCAGGCCAGTACACGGACAAACTACCTACGAGCAGTACTTC

v_gene: TRBV20-1
j_gene: TRBJ2-1
d_gene: .
abundance: many
CDR3aa: CSGGGSYNEQFF
CDR3nt: TGCAGTGGGGGTGGGTCCTACAATGAGCAGTTCTTC

v_gene: TRBV6-1
j_gene: TRBJ1-5
d_gene: .
abundance: .
CDR3aa: CASNTRGGNQPQHF
CDR3nt: TGTGCCAGCAATACCAGAGGCGGCAATCAGCCCCAGCATTTT

v_gene: TRBV5-1
j_gene: TRBJ2-5
d_gene: .
abundance: .
CDR3aa: CASSVEETQYF
CDR3nt: TGCGCCAGCAGCGTCGAAGAGACCCAGTACTTC

v_gene: TRBV12-3/TRBV12-4
j_gene: TRBJ2-2
d_gene: TRBD2
abundance: .
CDR3aa: CASNEGTSFVARPGELFF
CDR3nt: TGTGCCAGCAACGAAGGGACTAGTTTTGTAGCCCGACCCGGGGAGCTGTTTTTT

v_gene: TRBV27
j_gene: TRBJ2-2
d_gene: TRBD1
abundance: .
CDR3aa: CASSSLQGTGELFF
CDR3nt: TGTGCCAGCAGTTCCCTACAGGGGACCGGGGAGCTGTTTTTT

v_gene: TRBV5-1
j_gene: TRBJ1-2
d_gene: TRBD1
abundance: .
CDR3aa: CASSLVAGTGHYGYTF
CDR3nt: TGCGCCAGCAGCTTGGTAGCTGGGACAGGGCACTATGGCTACACCTTC

v_gene: TRBV10-3
j_gene: TRBJ2-5
d_gene: .
abundance: many
CDR3aa: CATAASYQKETQYF
CDR3nt: TGTGCCACCGCCGCGAGCTACCAGAAAGAGACCCAGTACTTC

v_gene: TRBV7-2
j_gene: TRBJ2-1
d_gene: TRBD2
abundance: many
CDR3aa: CASSPLAGGYNEQFF
CDR3nt: TGTGCCAGCAGCCCGCTAGCGGGAGGGTACAATGAGCAGTTCTTC

v_gene: TRBV20-1
j_gene: TRBJ2-1
d_gene: .
abundance: .
CDR3aa: CSATEGLDPSAREQFF
CDR3nt: TGCAGTGCCACTGAAGGACTGGACCCCTCGGCACGTGAGCAGTTCTTC

v_gene: TRBV7-8
j_gene: TRBJ2-3
d_gene: .
abundance: .
CDR3aa: CASSRMGTDTQYF
CDR3nt: TGTGCCAGCAGTAGGATGGGCACAGATACGCAGTATTTT

v_gene: TRBV10-3
j_gene: TRBJ2-3
d_gene: TRBD2
abundance: .
CDR3aa: CAIRKGLAKADTQYF
CDR3nt: TGTGCCATCAGAAAGGGACTAGCAAAGGCAGATACGCAGTATTTT

v_gene: TRBV4-3
j_gene: TRBJ2-7
d_gene: .
abundance: .
CDR3aa: CASSQEMRAGYEQYF
CDR3nt: TGCGCCAGCAGCCAAGAAATGAGGGCTGGGTACGAGCAGTACTTC

v_gene: TRBV7-2
j_gene: TRBJ1-1
d_gene: TRBD1
abundance: few
CDR3aa: CASSSWTGRAAEAFF
CDR3nt: TGTGCCAGCAGCTCATGGACAGGGAGAGCGGCTGAAGCTTTCTTT

v_gene: TRBV28
j_gene: TRBJ1-1
d_gene: .
abundance: .
CDR3aa: CASMIHQNTEAFF
CDR3nt: TGTGCCAGCATGATTCACCAGAACACTGAAGCTTTCTTT

v_gene: TRBV20-1
j_gene: TRBJ1-1
d_gene: .
abundance: .
CDR3aa: CRGVKTANTEAFF
CDR3nt: TGCAGGGGGGTCAAGACAGCGAACACTGAAGCTTTCTTT

v_gene: TRBV25-1
j_gene: TRBJ2-6
d_gene: .
abundance: .
CDR3aa: CASSPQGRAGANVLTF
CDR3nt: TGTGCCAGCAGTCCGCAGGGTCGGGCTGGGGCCAACGTCCTGACTTTC